These T cell receptor beta chains were read from a single sample in a study of T cell repertoires in cytomegalovirus infection. MiXCR, applied by TCRdb to the reads, yields one record per CDR3 protein. The table lists around 130,000 distinct CDR3 sequences, almost 9% of them singletons. The sample comprised PBMCs. All receptors come from a human donor in good health (CMV status not recorded). Some clones in this sample may be carry-over from other donors' samples. CDR3s include the opening cysteine and the closing phenylalanine or tryptophan. Clone size is shown for a subset of rows, as once, few, many or a class of expanded clone.

abundance,v_gene,j_gene,CDR3aa
.,TRBV6-6,TRBJ1-1,CASRTGQGGNLNTEAFF
many,TRBV20-1,TRBJ2-7,CSASLGAGSNYEQYF
few,TRBV29-1,TRBJ2-2,CSGGQGVSGELFF
many,TRBV10-3,TRBJ2-1,CAISEGVGYNEQFF
.,TRBV20-1,TRBJ2-7,CSAGEATGGNEQYF
many,TRBV29-1,TRBJ2-7,CSVEDKTLSYEQYF
many,TRBV4-1,TRBJ2-1,CASSQSSMRGRQFF
few,TRBV7-3,TRBJ2-7,CASSSYGGYEQYF
many,TRBV6-6,TRBJ1-1,CASSYSAVNTEAFF
many,TRBV28,TRBJ2-7,CASSSPLGGIGYEQYF
many,TRBV19,TRBJ2-1,CASREGPASYNEQFF
many,TRBV7-9,TRBJ1-1,CASEIGGRGPEAFF
many,TRBV2,TRBJ2-3,CASGHGDTQYF
many,TRBV7-2,TRBJ1-6,CASSFGTGANSPLHF
many,TRBV7-8,TRBJ1-5,CASSPGDRGRHQPQHF
few,TRBV19,TRBJ2-1,CASSRQGAGGNEQFF
.,TRBV2,TRBJ1-1,CASSGTAKNTEAFF
few,TRBV5-1,TRBJ2-3,CASSFNRGADTQYF
.,TRBV5-1,TRBJ2-7,CASSPTGYEQYF
many,TRBV7-3,TRBJ1-1,CASTLNSGGEVLNTEAFF
many,TRBV5-4,TRBJ1-1,CASSGDINTEAFF
many,TRBV7-9,TRBJ2-1,CATSGSYNEQFF
many,TRBV28,TRBJ2-1,CASTLTSGGAREQFF
many,TRBV6-5,TRBJ2-7,CASSFRVSSYEQYF
many,TRBV7-9,TRBJ2-5,CASSSTGKEETQYF
many,TRBV6-5,TRBJ2-3,CASGYTDTQYF
many,TRBV10-3,TRBJ1-4,CAISAATNEKLFF
.,TRBV19,TRBJ2-7,CASSTRTGGYEQYF
many,TRBV5-4,TRBJ2-3,CASSPETSTQYF
many,TRBV7-8,TRBJ2-1,CASSFRGSNEQFF
many,TRBV10-3,TRBJ2-1,CAISEGGRNEQFF
many,TRBV20-1,TRBJ2-3,CSATRQGSDTQYF
many,TRBV14,TRBJ2-3,CASSQRTGTDTQYF
many,TRBV7-6,TRBJ2-5,CASSDKETQYF
few,TRBV20-1,TRBJ1-1,CSARGTGMNTEAFF
many,TRBV20-1,TRBJ1-4,CSARIGEKLFF
many,TRBV6-6,TRBJ2-5,CASSPRRGLGETQYF
.,TRBV5-6,TRBJ2-2,CASSLLRGPRNTGELFF
many,TRBV3-1,TRBJ2-2,CASSQADRGITGELFF
many,TRBV7-2,TRBJ1-1,CASRPKQGGGTEAFF
many,TRBV7-3,TRBJ2-1,CASSLKIISGGSNEQFF
many,TRBV7-2,TRBJ2-2,CASSSGGAWELFF
few,TRBV29-1,TRBJ2-2,CSVEDNPGGELFF
many,TRBV5-6,TRBJ2-3,CASSLGYTDSDTQYF
few,TRBV7-6,TRBJ2-5,CASRLAAQETQYF
few,TRBV5-6,TRBJ1-2,CASSTWQGPIYGYTF
few,TRBV23-1,TRBJ2-1,CASSSRPFPWGEQFF
few,TRBV19,TRBJ2-3,CASSIMGLPDTQYF
few,TRBV18,TRBJ1-1,CASSQGLGTEAFF
few,TRBV5-1,TRBJ2-1,CASSLVGQLNEQFF
few,TRBV4-2,TRBJ1-4,CASSQDHATNEKLFF
.,TRBV9,TRBJ1-6,CASSVALGNSPLHF
many,TRBV12-5,TRBJ2-2,CASGLVLGQGNTGELFF
many,TRBV15,TRBJ1-2,CATSRRDSHGYTF
many,TRBV23-1,TRBJ1-5,CASSLQRDPASNQPQHF
many,TRBV14,TRBJ1-1,CASSRTGGWNTEAFF
many,TRBV7-9,TRBJ2-3,CASSLNLGQGLLGTDTQYF
.,TRBV5-1,TRBJ1-4,CASSFGQGEEKLFF
many,TRBV7-9,TRBJ2-3,CASSDTQYF